The sample holds a few counts of the clone carrying this T cell receptor beta chain. This sample's time point: newly diagnosed GD, antithyroid drugs for less than 3 months. PBMC-extracted RNA yielded the TCR library. The record originates from a study of regulatory T cells in long-lasting Graves disease. Germline CDR1 is SNHLY and CDR2 is FYNNEI. The ends were cut back, 5 bases at V and 6 bases at J, with 13 bases in the middle. CDR3 size: 14 residues. Investigators prepared the TCR beta libraries by applying iRepertoire HTBI primers and Arm-PCR of CDR3 regions. From the multiplex PCR reads, TCRdb called clonotypes with MiXCR, one entry per CDR3 protein. The sample yields approximately 470,000 distinct CDR3 sequences, roughly 16% seen once. This sample was also put to use in a study of T cells in Graves' hyperthyroidism and ophthalmopathy. From that report: No progression to ophthalmopathy during 18 months of follow-up defined stable disease.

The chain has TRBV2 and TRBJ2-2, with D possibly being TRBD2 (6 bases). The sequence was collected from a man between 40 and 49 years old with Graves disease. The sample here was peripheral blood mononuclear cells (PBMCs), taken at new diagnosis, from a patient treated with antithyroid drugs. CDR3 in DNA: TGTGCCAGCAGTCCCGGGAGCAGGGCCGGGGAGCTGTTTTTT. Residues: CASSPGSRAGELFF.